The table lists the clone carrying this T cell receptor (beta chain) with many counts. This specimen comes from a study of human T cells and chemical hapten exposure. Study at large: There were per-sample TCR yield variations, arising mainly from small pooled library volume differences.

Documented time point: patch test 1, 2 weeks after DPC sensitization. Treatment reported: therapeutic diphenylcyclopropenone sensitization with weekly scalp DPC. Library construction involved attaching unique molecular identifiers to individual cDNA molecules, which allowed quantitative, reproducible TCR counting. TCRdb passed the RACE reads through MiXCR, listing each CDR3 protein once. The sample has around 110,000 distinct CDR3 sequences, about 12% seen once. V lost 0 bases to trimming and J lost 8 bases, with 16 bases between them. Germline CDR1 is LGHNA and CDR2 is YNFKEQ. This CDR3 contains 15 residues.

The TCR sequence derives from a woman between 50 and 59 years old with alopecia areata. Some clones in this sample may be carry-over from other donors' samples. Sequenced here: whole blood, sampled in connection with sensitization to the hapten diphenylcyclopropenone (DPC). The chain is built from TRBV4-2 and TRBJ1-2; possibly TRBD1 for D (5 bases). The DNA for the CDR3 is TGTGCCAGCAGCCAAGAGGGGCAGGGAATTTACGGCTACACCTTC. Translating it yields CASSQEGQGIYGYTF.